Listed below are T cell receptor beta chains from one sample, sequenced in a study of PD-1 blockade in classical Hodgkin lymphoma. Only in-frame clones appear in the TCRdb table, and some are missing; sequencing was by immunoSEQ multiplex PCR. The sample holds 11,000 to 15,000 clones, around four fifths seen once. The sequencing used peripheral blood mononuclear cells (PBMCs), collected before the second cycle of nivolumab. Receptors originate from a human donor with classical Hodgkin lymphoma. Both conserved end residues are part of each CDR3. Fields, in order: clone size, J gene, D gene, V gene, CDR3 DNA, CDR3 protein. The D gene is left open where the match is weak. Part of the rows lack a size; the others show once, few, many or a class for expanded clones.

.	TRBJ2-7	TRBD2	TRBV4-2	TGTGCCAGCAGCCAAGTCACCGGGACTAGCGGGGGGGCCATTCCGACCTACGAGCAGTACTTC	CASSQVTGTSGGAIPTYEQYF
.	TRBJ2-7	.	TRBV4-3	TGCGCCAGCAGCCTGGGACCGACCTACGAGCAGTACTTC	CASSLGPTYEQYF
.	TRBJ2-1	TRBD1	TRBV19	TGTGCCAGTAGTCCTAGACAGGGGGCGACCTACAATGAGCAGTTCTTC	CASSPRQGATYNEQFF
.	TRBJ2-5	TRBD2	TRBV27	TGTGCCAGCAGTTTATCCCTAGCGGGGGGCCAAGAGACCCAGTACTTC	CASSLSLAGGQETQYF
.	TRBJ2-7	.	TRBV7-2	TGTGCCAGCAGCTTAGTGGCCGGGGAGAGCTACGAGCAGTACTTC	CASSLVAGESYEQYF
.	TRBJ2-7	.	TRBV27	TGTGCCAGCAGTTTCCAGGGATTGAACTACGAGCAGTACTTC	CASSFQGLNYEQYF
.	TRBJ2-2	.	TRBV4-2	TGTGCCAGCAGCCCCGGGGATACGAACACCGGGGAGCTGTTTTTT	CASSPGDTNTGELFF
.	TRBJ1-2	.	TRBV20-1	TGCAGTGCTAGGGGGGATGGCTACACCTTC	CSARGDGYTF
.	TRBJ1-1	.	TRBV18	TGTGCCAGCTCACCATCGGGGGGGCGGGCCACTGAAGCTTTCTTT	CASSPSGGRATEAFF
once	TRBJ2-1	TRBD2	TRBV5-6	TGTGCCAGCAGCTTGGCTGGGGGGGTCCTTGACAATGAGCAGTTCTTC	CASSLAGGVLDNEQFF
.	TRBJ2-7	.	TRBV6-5	TGTGCCAGCAGTTATAGTTTTCTGGACGAGCAGTACTTC	CASSYSFLDEQYF
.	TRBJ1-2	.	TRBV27	TGTGCCAGCAGTTTAAATAGGGGGAGAGATGGCTACACCTTC	CASSLNRGRDGYTF
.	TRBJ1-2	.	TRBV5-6	TGTGCCAGCAGCTTAAATGGGGCCCTGGCCTATGGCTACACCTTC	CASSLNGALAYGYTF
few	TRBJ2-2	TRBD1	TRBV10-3	TGTGCCACCTCAGGGGGTACGAACACCGGGGAGCTGTTTTTT	CATSGGTNTGELFF
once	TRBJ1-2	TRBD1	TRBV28	TGTGCCAGCAGCATTTTCGGGTTAGCCGGGACAGGGTATGGCTACACCTTC	CASSIFGLAGTGYGYTF
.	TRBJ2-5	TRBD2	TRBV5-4	TGTGCCTTAACGCGGGGGGCCGACCAAGAGACCCAGTACTTC	CALTRGADQETQYF
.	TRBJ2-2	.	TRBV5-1	TGCGCCAGCAGCTTGATCAAGGGGGTCCCCGGGGAGCTGTTTTTT	CASSLIKGVPGELFF
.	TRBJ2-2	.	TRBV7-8	TGTGCCAGCAGCTTCCGGATCCCGAACACCGGGGAGCTGTTTTTT	CASSFRIPNTGELFF
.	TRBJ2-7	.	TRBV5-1	TGCGCCAGCAGCTTGGCGGGACTCAGGAGCTCCTACGAGCAGTACTTC	CASSLAGLRSSYEQYF
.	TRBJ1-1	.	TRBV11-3	TGTGCCAGCAGCTCTGGGAGGTGGGATACTGAAGCTTTCTTT	CASSSGRWDTEAFF
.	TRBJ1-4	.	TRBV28	TGTGCCAGCGGGTCGGGGGATGAAAAACTGTTTTTT	CASGSGDEKLFF
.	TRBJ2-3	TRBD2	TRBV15	TGTGCCACCAGCAGCACCGACGGTGCAGCGGGGGGGCCGACAGATACGCAGTATTTT	CATSSTDGAAGGPTDTQYF
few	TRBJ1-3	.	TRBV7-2	TGTGCCAGCAGCTTCGGACCTTCTGGAAACACCATATATTTT	CASSFGPSGNTIYF
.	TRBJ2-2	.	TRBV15	TGTGCCACCAGCGGACTCCTTGTGAGGGCTAGCCTTAACACCGGGGAGCTGTTTTTT	CATSGLLVRASLNTGELFF
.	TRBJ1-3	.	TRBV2	TGTGCCAGCAGTGTCTTGGACACCTCTGGAAACACCATATATTTT	CASSVLDTSGNTIYF
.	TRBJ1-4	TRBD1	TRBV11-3	TGTGCCAGCAGCTTCGTCGACAGGGCGAATTACGAAAAACTGTTTTTT	CASSFVDRANYEKLFF
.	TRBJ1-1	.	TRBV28	TGTGCCAGCAGTTTGTGGCGGACGAACACTGAAGCTTTCTTT	CASSLWRTNTEAFF
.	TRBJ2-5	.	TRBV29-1	TGCAGCGTTGAAGAACAAGAGACCCAGTACTTC	CSVEEQETQYF
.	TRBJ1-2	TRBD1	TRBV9	TGTGCCAGCAGCACCTTTGACAGGGTCGGGAACTATGGCTACACCTTC	CASSTFDRVGNYGYTF
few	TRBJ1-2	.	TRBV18	TGTGCCAGCTCACCACTCATAGAATATGGCTACACCTTC	CASSPLIEYGYTF
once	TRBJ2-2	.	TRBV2	TGTGCCAGCAGCGGGGGCCCAACCGGGGAGCTGTTTTTT	CASSGGPTGELFF
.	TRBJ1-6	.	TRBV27	TGTGCCAGCAGTCGAACACAGGGAGTAGGGTATAATTCACCCCTCCACTTT	CASSRTQGVGYNSPLHF
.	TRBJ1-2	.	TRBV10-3	TGTGCCATCAGTGAGTCTTTAGACATTAGTGACATAAAGGGCTACACCTTC	CAISESLDISDIKGYTF
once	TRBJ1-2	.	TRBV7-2	TGTGCCAGCAGCCCACGAACCCATGGCTACACCTTC	CASSPRTHGYTF
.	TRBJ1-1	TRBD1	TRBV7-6	TGTGCCAGCAGCTTAGCTGACAGGGGGTTTAAAGGTGAAGCTTTCTTT	CASSLADRGFKGEAFF
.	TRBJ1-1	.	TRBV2	TGTGCCAGCAGTGTTCAGGGGTTGAGCACTGAAGCTTTCTTT	CASSVQGLSTEAFF
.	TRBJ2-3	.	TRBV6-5	TGTGCCAGCAGTCTGGGCTCTAGCACAGATACGCAGTATTTT	CASSLGSSTDTQYF
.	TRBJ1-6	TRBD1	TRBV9	TGTGCCAGCAGCGTAGCCGACAGGGGCACAATAGGTTCACCCCTCCACTTT	CASSVADRGTIGSPLHF
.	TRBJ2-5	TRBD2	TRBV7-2	TGTGCCAGCAGCTCAGCGGGGGCCCAAGAGACCCAGTACTTC	CASSSAGAQETQYF
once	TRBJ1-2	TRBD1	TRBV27	TGTGCCAGCAGTCCGGGGTTGGGGACAGAATATGGCTACACCTTC	CASSPGLGTEYGYTF
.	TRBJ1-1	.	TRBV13	TGTGCCAGCAGCTTAGGAACAGGGTCGGCCACTGAAGCTTTCTTT	CASSLGTGSATEAFF
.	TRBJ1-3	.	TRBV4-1	TGCGCCAGCAGCCATTTAGGGGGGACTGGAAACACCATATATTTT	CASSHLGGTGNTIYF
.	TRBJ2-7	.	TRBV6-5	TGTGCCAGCAGTTACACCCCCCCAGGGACCTACGAGCAGTACTTC	CASSYTPPGTYEQYF
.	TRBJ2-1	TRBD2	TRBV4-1	TGCGCCAGCAGCCAAGCCCTCCGACTAGCGGGGGGCAAATATGAGCAGTTCTTC	CASSQALRLAGGKYEQFF
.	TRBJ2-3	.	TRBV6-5	TGTGCCAGCAGTTTCTCCCGACTCGCAGATACGCAGTATTTT	CASSFSRLADTQYF
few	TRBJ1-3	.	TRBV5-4	TGTGCCAGCAGCTCCCCCCAGGGAGATGGAAACACCATATATTTT	CASSSPQGDGNTIYF
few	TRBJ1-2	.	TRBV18	TGTGCCAGCTCACCAAACGGGGCAGGGGACTATGGCTACACCTTC	CASSPNGAGDYGYTF
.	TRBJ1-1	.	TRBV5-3	TGTGCCAGAAGCTTGGTTCCCAGGATGAACACTGAAGCTTTCTTT	CARSLVPRMNTEAFF
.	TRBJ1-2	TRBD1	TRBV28	TGTGCCAGCAGCTCATTTGGACAGGGGATAGGCTACACCTTC	CASSSFGQGIGYTF
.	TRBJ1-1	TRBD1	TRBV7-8	TGTGCCAGCAGCTTAGTCGGGACAGGGGGCACTGAAGCTTTCTTT	CASSLVGTGGTEAFF
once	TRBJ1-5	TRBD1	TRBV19	TGTGCCAGTACCCTTTTGACAGGGGGCAATCAGCCCCAGCATTTT	CASTLLTGGNQPQHF
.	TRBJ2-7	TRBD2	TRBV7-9	TGTGCCAGCAGCTTTGCAACGGGACTAAGTGACGAGCAGTACTTC	CASSFATGLSDEQYF
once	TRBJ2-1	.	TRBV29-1	TGCAGCGTTGGCGGCCCCTACAATGAGCAGTTCTTC	CSVGGPYNEQFF
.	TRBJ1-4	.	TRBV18	TGTGCCAGCTCACCCATTAGCCCAACGCCGGGGCTACACGGTCAATTAGCAACTAATGAAAAACTGTTTTTT	CASSPISPTPGLHGQLATNEKLFF
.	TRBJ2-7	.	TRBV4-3	TGCGCCAGCAGCCAAGATCCTGGGGGTCTGACCTACGAGCAGTACTTC	CASSQDPGGLTYEQYF